These 19 T cell receptor beta chains originate from one sample sequenced in a study of control samples from healthy donors and cancer patients. Assay: immunoSEQ multiplex PCR; the TCRdb copy retains only in-frame clones and omits some. The sample records 200,000 or so clones, over 90% being singletons. The sequencing sample was made of blood. All receptors derive from a man aged 50 to 59 in good health.

This chain joins TRBV5-4 and TRBJ2-5; 11 bases align to TRBD1. Trimming cost V 4 bases and J 4 bases; bases outside gene matches: 6. The CDR3 totals 15 residues. In germline, CDR1 is SGHNT, CDR2 YYREEE (reference sequence). The CDR3 DNA reads TGTGCCAGCAGCCCCGGGGGACAGGGGGGAGAGACCCAGTACTTC. Its translation is CASSPGGQGGETQYF. Supplemented by reference TRBV5-4 and TRBJ2-5, the full variable domain reads ETGVTQSPTHLIKTRGQQVTLRCSSQSGHNTVSWYQQALGQGPQFIFQYYREEENGRGNFPPRFSGLQFPNYSSELNVNALELDDSALYLCASSPGGQGGETQYFGPGTRLLVL.

The rearrangement joins TRBV27 to TRBJ1-4; no reliable D call. Trimming left V 6 bases short and J 3 bases short, with 14 bases between. The length of the CDR3 is 15 residues. Germline values: CDR1 MNHEY, CDR2 SMNVEV (reference sequence). The CDR3 DNA reads as TGTGCCAGCAGCCATTCAGGAGGAGCTAATGAAAAACTGTTTTTT. It yields the protein CASSHSGGANEKLFF. Variable domain in full (rest from reference TRBV27 and TRBJ1-4): EAQVTQNPRYLITVTGKKLTVTCSQNMNHEYMSWYRQDPGLGLRQIYYSMNVEVTDKGDVPEGYKVSRKEKRNFPLILESPSPNQTSLYFCASSHSGGANEKLFFGSGTQLSVL.

V and J are TRBV5-1 and TRBJ2-2, with D perhaps TRBD1 (5 bases). Trimming took 4 bases from V and 5 from J, leaving 9 bases between them. Germline CDR1 is SGHRS and CDR2 is YFSETQ. The CDR3 totals 13 residues. For the CDR3, the DNA is TGCGCCAGCAGCCCAGGGCGTACCGGGGAGCTGTTTTTT. The encoded protein is CASSPGRTGELFF.

The chain couples TRBV19 to TRBJ1-2; D is possibly TRBD1 (5 bases). The V end was cut by 7 bases, the J end by 1 base, with 10 bases between. This CDR3 contains 13 residues. From germline, CDR1 is LNHDA and CDR2 SQIVND (reference sequence). CDR3 in amino acids: CASTDTFNYGYTF. CDR3 DNA sequence: TGTGCCAGTACGGACACTTTTAACTATGGCTACACCTTC. Looking up the rest from reference TRBV19 and TRBJ1-2 gives the full variable domain: DGGITQSPKYLFRKEGQNVTLSCEQNLNHDAMYWYRQDPGQGLRLIYYSQIVNDFQKGDIAEGYSVSREKKESFPLTVTSAQKNPTAFYLCASTDTFNYGYTFGSGTRLTVV.

This clone is a singleton in its sample. The chain links TRBV5-4 to TRBJ1-2, with D possibly matching TRBD1 (5 bases). The CDR3 is made up of 16 amino acids. The germline V gene has CDR1 SGHNT and CDR2 YYREEE (reference sequence). Between the trimmed V and J ends, which lost 1 base and 3 bases, there was a span of 16 bases. CDR3 nucleotide sequence: TGTGCCAGCAGCTTGCCAGGCTCCGCGACAGACTATGGCTACACCTTC. Its protein product is CASSLPGSATDYGYTF.

In its sample, this clone was seen once. The CDR3 sequence is CASSPPTAGGRFF. The CDR3 nucleotides read TGTGCCAGCTCACCACCGACAGCGGGGGGGCGGTTCTTC. This sequence joins TRBV18 and TRBJ2-1, with 10 bases lining up with TRBD2. The CDR3 contains 13 residues. Per germline, CDR1 KGHSH and CDR2 LQKENI. Trimming cost V 0 bases and J 15 bases; bases outside gene matches: 5.

The chain employs TRBV5-4 and TRBJ1-4, with 7 nucleotides matching TRBD1. Germline CDR1 is SGHNT and CDR2 is YYREEE (reference sequence). This CDR3 comprises 14 residues. After removal of 4 bases from V and 3 bases from J, the junction contained 3 bases not matched to a gene. As DNA, the CDR3 is TGTGCCAGCAGCCGGGACAGATCTAATGAAAAACTGTTTTTT. This sequence encodes CASSRDRSNEKLFF.

The gene calls are TRBV14 and TRBJ1-1; D is unresolved. The germline CDR1 and CDR2 sequences are SGHDN and FVKESK. The CDR3 consists of 13 residues. Trimming pared 1 base from V and 9 bases from J, leaving 12 bases between. In nucleotides, the CDR3 is TGTGCCAGCAGCCAAGGAGTTCTGGGGAAAGCTTTCTTT. Protein: CASSQGVLGKAFF.

This rearrangement joins TRBV7-9 to TRBJ1-2, with 7 bases lining up with TRBD1. This CDR3 has 13 amino acids. J was trimmed by 0 bases and V by 11 bases; bases with no gene match: 6. Germline CDR1 and CDR2: SEHNR and FQNEAQ (reference sequence). CDR3 DNA sequence: TGTGCCGTCCGGGACAGCTCTAACTATGGCTACACCTTC. Translating it yields CAVRDSSNYGYTF.

The chain couples TRBV11-2 to TRBJ1-2; D is unresolved. Germline assignment: CDR1 SGHAT and CDR2 FQNNGV. The CDR3 is 13 residues long. With 5 bases removed from V and 5 bases from J, the gap between germline ends came to 12 bases. The CDR3 nucleotides read TGTGCCAGCAGCGCCTTGGGCGGTTATGGCTACACCTTC. Residues: CASSALGGYGYTF. Variable domain in full (rest from reference TRBV11-2 and TRBJ1-2): EAGVAQSPRYKIIEKRQSVAFWCNPISGHATLYWYQQILGQGPKLLIQFQNNGVVDDSQLPKDRFSAERLKGVDSTLKIQPAKLEDSAVYLCASSALGGYGYTFGSGTRLTVV.

The CDR3 DNA follows: TGCAGCGTCTCAGACAGGATGAACATCCTAGGGAATGAAAAACTGTTTTTT. Translation gives CSVSDRMNILGNEKLFF. J is TRBJ1-4 and V is TRBV29-1; tentative D call: TRBD1 (6 bases). The CDR3 contains 17 residues. The V end was cut by 6 bases, the J end by 5 bases, with 25 bases between. Germline lookup yields CDR1 SQVTM and CDR2 ANQGSEA.

The chain combines TRBV5-1 with TRBJ2-3; TRBD2 matches 8 bases. This CDR3 contains 15 residues. The trim removed 6 bases at V and 2 bases at J, leaving 8 bases unmatched. Germline CDR1 reads SGHRS; CDR2 reads YFSETQ. The CDR3 sequence is CASTSTSGFTDTQYF. DNA for the CDR3: TGCGCCAGCACGTCCACTAGCGGCTTCACAGATACGCAGTATTTT.

The chain uses TRBV2 and TRBJ2-3, with D maybe TRBD2 (5 bases). Germline-derived CDR1 and CDR2 are SNHLY and FYNNEI. The V and J ends lost 10 bases and 0 bases respectively, with 14 bases between them. CDR3 length: 14 residues. The CDR3 here is CATNNRGSTDTQYF. CDR3 sequence (DNA): TGTGCCACAAATAACCGGGGTAGCACAGATACGCAGTATTTT.

The CDR3, as DNA: TGTGCCAGCAGTTACCCGCAGGGGAGGTTATCGGAGACCCAGTACTTC. Translation: CASSYPQGRLSETQYF. V is TRBV6-2 or TRBV6-3 and J is TRBJ2-5, with D perhaps given as TRBD1 or TRBD2 (6 bases each). In germline, CDR1 is MNHEY, CDR2 SVGEGT. This CDR3 is built from 16 residues. The ends were cut back, 2 bases at V and 5 bases at J, with 18 bases in the middle.

This chain joins TRBV28 and TRBJ1-5; the D is unclear. V lost 6 bases and J 4 bases, leaving 16 bases between the germline ends. The germline CDR1 and CDR2 sequences are MDHEN and SYDVKM. The CDR3 length is 15 residues. DNA for the CDR3: TGTGCCAGCAGCCCTTTGGAGATGCTAAATCAGCCCCAGCATTTT. It codes for CASSPLEMLNQPQHF.

The chain employs TRBV11-2 and TRBJ2-7; TRBD2 aligns across 8 bases. The V segment lost 4 bases and the J segment 3 bases; nucleotides outside the gene matches: 8. In germline, CDR1 is SGHAT, CDR2 FQNNGV. The CDR3 has 15 amino acids. This CDR3 reads CASSWTLAGHYEQYF. The CDR3 DNA is TGTGCCAGCAGCTGGACCTTAGCGGGGCACTACGAGCAGTACTTC.

J is TRBJ2-3 and V is TRBV11-2, with 8 nucleotides matching TRBD2. CDR1 and CDR2 (germline): SGHAT, FQNNGV. After removal of 1 base from V and 5 bases from J, the junction contained 5 bases not matched to a gene. The CDR3 is 15 amino acids. In nucleotides, the CDR3 is TGTGCCAGCAGCTTAGTTCGGGGGGGCGTAGATACGCAGTATTTT. The encoded protein is CASSLVRGGVDTQYF.

V usage is TRBV24-1 and J usage is TRBJ2-2; D possibly corresponds to TRBD1 (5 bases). Germline V gene data show CDR1 as KGHDR and CDR2 as SFDVKD. The CDR3 extends over 15 amino acids. Between the trimmed V and J ends, which lost 3 bases and 7 bases, there was a span of 14 bases. CDR3 residues: CATSDARQGIGELFF. For the CDR3, the DNA is TGTGCCACCAGTGATGCCAGGCAGGGAATCGGGGAGCTGTTTTTT.

This chain links TRBV29-1 with TRBJ1-1, with 8 positions matching TRBD1. Germline loops: CDR1 SQVTM, CDR2 ANQGSEA. The CDR3 runs to 12 residues. Trimming removed 5 bases from V and 8 bases from J; junction bases left unmatched: 7. The CDR3 loop is CSVKTGAGEAFF. Here the CDR3 DNA reads TGCAGCGTTAAGACAGGGGCGGGGGAAGCTTTCTTT. Complete variable domain (other parts from reference TRBV29-1 and TRBJ1-1): SAVISQKPSRDICQRGTSLTIQCQVDSQVTMMFWYRQQPGQSLTLIATANQGSEATYESGFVIDKFPISRPNLTFSTLTVSNMSPEDSSIYLCSVKTGAGEAFFGQGTRLTVV.